This T cell receptor beta chain was documented in a study of blood T cell repertoires in COVID-19. Some clones are missing from TCRdb's copy, which holds only in-frame ones; the method was immunoSEQ multiplex PCR. The data contain over 90,000 clones, about 85% of them singletons. Germline lookup yields CDR1 GTSNPN and CDR2 SVGIG (reference sequence). This CDR3 contains 14 residues. V dropped 2 bases and J dropped 4 bases, with 13 bases sitting between them. The specimen was peripheral blood. This clonotype was obtained from a man aged 50 or older with active COVID-19. This chain joins TRBV30 and TRBJ2-3; TRBD2 might be the D (6 bases). As DNA, the CDR3 is TGTGCCTGGAGTCTTGGGGGGATCCCAGATACGCAGTATTTT. Protein sequence: CAWSLGGIPDTQYF.